These 32 T cell receptor beta chains originate from one sample sequenced in a study of blood T cell repertoires in COVID-19. Using immunoSEQ multiplex PCR, the repertoire was profiled, and TCRdb retains in-frame clones only, with some absent. The table records 250,000 to 350,000 clones, 70% to 90% of them present only once. Material for sequencing was PBMCs or T cells enriched from blood (not recorded which). These receptors originate from a woman younger than 45 who had recovered from COVID-19.

V is TRBV2 and J is TRBJ1-2; 7 nucleotides align to TRBD1. The CDR3 contains 14 residues. The V segment lost 7 bases and the J segment 4 bases; nucleotides outside the gene matches: 9. CDR1 and CDR2 from the germline V gene are SNHLY and FYNNEI. The CDR3 here is CASKAGGMGYGYTF. CDR3 nucleotides: TGTGCCAGCAAGGCAGGGGGTATGGGCTATGGCTACACCTTC.

This sequence joins TRBV19 and TRBJ2-7; 8 bases are shared with TRBD1. The trim removed 4 bases at V and 5 bases at J, leaving 7 bases unmatched. Germline loops: CDR1 LNHDA, CDR2 SQIVND (reference sequence). The CDR3 totals 14 residues. The CDR3 region has the DNA TGTGCCAGTAGTAGGACAGGGAAGTCCCACGAGCAGTACTTC. This encodes CASSRTGKSHEQYF.

This chain uses TRBV5-1 with TRBJ1-2; D gene unclear. This CDR3 has 14 amino acids. Per the germline V gene, CDR1 is SGHRS and CDR2 is YFSETQ. V dropped 3 bases and J dropped 6 bases, with 15 bases sitting between them. The CDR3 nucleotides read TGCGCCAGCAGCTCGGACCTACCGGGGAATGGCTACACCTTC. This codes for CASSSDLPGNGYTF.

V gene TRBV4-1 combines with J gene TRBJ2-2, with a possible D match to TRBD1 (5 bases). Germline V gives CDR1 MGHRA, CDR2 YSYEKL. The CDR3 has 15 residues. With 3 bases removed from V and 5 bases from J, the gap between germline ends came to 13 bases. The CDR3 loop is CASSHRVYGTGELFF. For the CDR3, the DNA is TGCGCCAGCAGCCACAGGGTTTATGGAACCGGGGAGCTGTTTTTT.

V and J are TRBV5-1 and TRBJ2-2; TRBD1 matches 8 bases. Trimming at V came to 0 bases and at J to 5 bases, leaving 9 bases not matched to a gene. This CDR3 spans 17 amino acids. CDR1 and CDR2 (germline): SGHRS, YFSETQ. The CDR3 sequence is CASSLAGQGFGTGELFF. CDR3 nucleotides: TGCGCCAGCAGCTTGGCCGGACAGGGATTCGGGACCGGGGAGCTGTTTTTT.

The genes are TRBV5-5 and TRBJ2-3; a weak D match, TRBD1 (5 bases). The length of the CDR3 is 13 residues. Germline V lookup: CDR1 SGHKS, CDR2 YYEKEE (reference sequence). Trimming took 9 bases from V and 4 from J, leaving 15 bases between them. CDR3 in amino acids: CATRAAAPDTQYF. In nucleotides, the CDR3 is TGTGCCACCAGGGCGGCAGCCCCAGATACGCAGTATTTT. Looking up the rest from reference TRBV5-5 and TRBJ2-3 gives the full variable domain: DAGVTQSPTHLIKTRGQQVTLRCSPISGHKSVSWYQQVLGQGPQFIFQYYEKEERGRGNFPDRFSARQFPNYSSELNVNALLLGDSALYLCATRAAAPDTQYFGPGTRLTVL.

The chain's CDR3 is CSASTGSEAFF. The CDR3 bases are TGCAGCGCTTCGACAGGTTCTGAAGCTTTCTTT. This chain joins TRBV29-1 and TRBJ1-1; maybe TRBD1 (6 bases). The CDR3 covers 11 residues. V lost 7 bases and J 6 bases, leaving 12 bases between the germline ends. Germline V CDR1 and CDR2: SQVTM, ANQGSEA.

CDR3 residues: CASSLAGYTF. The CDR3 DNA follows: TGTGCCAGCAGTTTGGCAGGCTACACCTTC. The rearrangement uses TRBV12-3 or TRBV12-4 and TRBJ1-2; D is unclear. This CDR3 spans 10 amino acids. V was clipped by 3 bases and J by 8 bases, with 4 bases between them.

V and J are TRBV27 and TRBJ1-6, with D unclear. Looked up from germline, CDR1 is MNHEY and CDR2 is SMNVEV (reference sequence). V was shortened by 4 bases and J by 7 bases, with 11 bases between the two germline ends. The CDR3 extends over 14 amino acids. The CDR3 nucleotides read TGTGCCAGCAGTTCAACCCTCCGGAATTCACCCCTCCACTTT. This translates into CASSSTLRNSPLHF.

The table lists this clone with a few counts. J is TRBJ2-6 and V is TRBV7-9, with D hard to call. Germline CDR1 SEHNR, CDR2 FQNEAQ (reference sequence). The CDR3 contains 17 residues. V shed 1 base and J shed 0 bases, with 10 bases lying between them. This CDR3 reads CASSLGGRISGANVLTF. The CDR3 DNA is TGTGCCAGCAGCTTAGGAGGCCGAATCTCTGGGGCCAACGTCCTGACTTTC.

For this clone: This sample includes further DNA sequences coding for the same CDR3. The rearrangement joins TRBV24-1 to TRBJ2-2; D is undetermined. V lost 4 bases and J 1 base, leaving 3 bases between the germline ends. Germline loops: CDR1 KGHDR, CDR2 SFDVKD. The CDR3 runs 13 residues. This CDR3 is CATSEQNTGELFF. CDR3 nucleotide sequence: TGTGCCACCAGTGAACAGAACACCGGGGAGCTGTTTTTT.

The chain uses TRBV20-1 and TRBJ2-1; D not certain. V dropped 3 bases and J dropped 6 bases, with 9 bases sitting between them. Germline CDR1 reads DFQATT; CDR2 reads SNEGSKA (reference sequence). The CDR3 is made up of 12 amino acids. For the CDR3, the DNA is TGCAGTGCTAGTGCTTTGAGCAATGAGCAGTTCTTC. Its translation: CSASALSNEQFF.

This CDR3 reads CASSAPENRVKNSPLHF. Written as DNA, the CDR3 is TGTGCCAGCAGTGCACCAGAAAATCGGGTAAAGAATTCACCCCTCCACTTT. The chain links TRBV6-1 to TRBJ1-6; D not certain. Germline V gene data show CDR1 as MNHNS and CDR2 as SASEGT. Trimming cost V 4 bases and J 7 bases, with 20 bases left between them. This CDR3 spans 17 amino acids.

The chain is built from TRBV5-5 and TRBJ2-6, with TRBD1 matching over 7 bases. Germline CDR1 SGHKS, CDR2 YYEKEE (reference sequence). This CDR3 spans 16 amino acids. Trimming at V came to 4 bases and at J to 2 bases, leaving 6 bases not matched to a gene. The CDR3 DNA is TGTGCCAGCAGCAGGGGGCGCGAAACTGGGGCCAACGTCCTGACTTTC. Amino acids: CASSRGRETGANVLTF.

This clone was counted once. The chain recombines TRBV5-1 with TRBJ2-2; the D gene is possibly TRBD2 (5 bases). The CDR3 length is 16 residues. Germline CDR1 SGHRS, CDR2 YFSETQ. The V gene lost 4 bases and the J gene lost 2 bases, with 15 bases spanning the gap. The CDR3 bases are TGCGCCAGCAGCCCCAAGGGAGTTTCTAACACCGGGGAGCTGTTTTTT. Amino acid sequence: CASSPKGVSNTGELFF.

This chain connects TRBV6-5 to TRBJ2-7; 12 bases agree with TRBD2. This CDR3 is 13 amino acids long. The V segment lost 8 bases and the J segment 1 base; nucleotides outside the gene matches: 0. Germline V gives CDR1 MNHEY, CDR2 SVGAGI. The chain's CDR3 is CASGLAGSYEQYF. Here the CDR3 DNA reads TGTGCCAGCGGACTAGCGGGGTCCTACGAGCAGTACTTC.

Note on this clone: A much larger clone differs from this one at a single base, so this may be a read error. The same CDR3 also results from other DNA sequences found in this sample. This chain connects TRBV7-8 to TRBJ2-1; a weak D match, TRBD2 (6 bases). V dropped 3 bases and J dropped 2 bases, with 11 bases sitting between them. Per the germline V gene, CDR1 is SGHVS and CDR2 is FQNEAQ. CDR3 size: 15 residues. The DNA of the CDR3 is TGTGCCAGCAGCTTGCGGGATAGGACCTACAATGAGCAGTTCTTC. Amino acid sequence: CASSLRDRTYNEQFF.

This rearrangement joins TRBV28 to TRBJ2-5, with TRBD1 identical over 8 bases. This CDR3 has 13 residues. J lost 4 bases, V lost 4 bases, and 2 bases had no gene match. CDR1 and CDR2 from the germline V gene are MDHEN and SYDVKM. Here the CDR3 reads CASSSGQGETQYF. CDR3 sequence (DNA): TGTGCCAGCAGTTCAGGACAGGGAGAGACCCAGTACTTC. Based on the CDR3 plus reference TRBV28 and TRBJ2-5, the full variable domain is DVKVTQSSRYLVKRTGEKVFLECVQDMDHENMFWYRQDPGLGLRLIYFSYDVKMKEKGDIPEGYSVSREKKERFSLILESASTNQTSMYLCASSSGQGETQYFGPGTRLLVL.

This chain connects TRBV18 to TRBJ2-7; possibly TRBD1 for D (6 bases). This CDR3 is built from 14 residues. V lost 6 bases and J 2 bases, leaving 14 bases between the germline ends. CDR1 and CDR2 from the germline V gene are KGHSH and LQKENI. CDR3 residues: CASSGQSFTYEQYF. CDR3 bases: TGTGCCAGCTCCGGACAGAGTTTTACCTACGAGCAGTACTTC.

This chain uses TRBV9 with TRBJ2-1; TRBD2 matches 12 bases. CDR1 is SGDLS, CDR2 YYNGEE, per germline. Trimming cost V 6 bases and J 7 bases; bases outside gene matches: 8. The CDR3 totals 15 residues. Here the CDR3 reads CASTRTSGVQNEQFF. The CDR3 DNA is TGTGCCAGCACCCGGACTAGCGGGGTACAAAATGAGCAGTTCTTC. Using reference TRBV9 and TRBJ2-1 for the parts outside the CDR3, the full variable domain is DSGVTQTPKHLITATGQRVTLRCSPRSGDLSVYWYQQSLDQGLQFLIQYYNGEERAKGNILERFSAQQFPDLHSELNLSSLELGDSALYFCASTRTSGVQNEQFFGPGTRLTVL.

The chain is built from TRBV19 and TRBJ1-3, with D unresolved. The V end was cut by 3 bases, the J end by 0 bases, with 9 bases between. Germline values: CDR1 LNHDA, CDR2 SQIVND (reference sequence). This CDR3 is 15 amino acids long. For the CDR3, the DNA is TGTGCCAGTAGTATGCAGGTCCTCTCTGGAAACACCATATATTTT. Amino acid sequence: CASSMQVLSGNTIYF.

DNA of the CDR3: TGTGCCAGCGCGGCTTACGAGCAGTACTTC. This gives the protein CASAAYEQYF. The rearrangement joins TRBV2 to TRBJ2-7; D call uncertain. The CDR3 is 10 residues long. Per germline, CDR1 SNHLY and CDR2 FYNNEI. The V gene lost 8 bases and the J gene lost 4 bases, with 6 bases spanning the gap.

The rearrangement uses TRBV12-5 and TRBJ2-1, with a possible D match to TRBD2 (6 bases). The CDR3 covers 11 residues. Trimming left V 8 bases short and J 9 bases short, with 11 bases between. Germline assignment: CDR1 LGHNT and CDR2 FRNRAP. As DNA, the CDR3 is TGTGCTAGTTTTGGGCGGGGTGAGCAGTTCTTC. It translates to CASFGRGEQFF.

The chain joins TRBV18 to TRBJ1-1; D gene ambiguous. This CDR3 contains 14 residues. CDR1 and CDR2 (germline): KGHSH, LQKENI. The V and J ends lost 5 bases and 0 bases respectively, with 10 bases between them. The DNA of the CDR3 is TGTGCCAGCTCAGCTTCAGGTATGAACACTGAAGCTTTCTTT. Translating it yields CASSASGMNTEAFF.

The chain is built from TRBV3-1 (or the pseudogene TRBV3-2) and TRBJ2-3; 7 bases line up with TRBD2. The CDR3 is 13 amino acids. Trimming cost V 9 bases and J 11 bases; bases outside gene matches: 14. Germline assignment: CDR1 LGHDT and CDR2 YNNKEL (reference sequence). This chain's CDR3 is CASGGLVEAKQYF. The CDR3 nucleotides are TGTGCCAGTGGTGGACTAGTCGAAGCAAAGCAGTATTTT.

V is TRBV19 and J is TRBJ1-1, with 9 positions matching TRBD1. The CDR3 runs to 15 residues. In germline, CDR1 is LNHDA, CDR2 SQIVND (reference sequence). V lost 6 bases to trimming and J lost 3 bases; unmatched junction nucleotides: 8. The CDR3 DNA reads as TGTGCCAGTAGCCGCCCGGGACAGGGACACACTGAAGCTTTCTTT. It yields the protein CASSRPGQGHTEAFF.

V is TRBV5-6 and J is TRBJ2-1; D is unclear. The CDR3 contains 14 residues. V dropped 0 bases and J dropped 5 bases, with 9 bases sitting between them. The V gene's germline CDR1 is SGHDT and CDR2 YYEEEE. In DNA form, the CDR3 reads TGTGCCAGCAGCTTGGAGTTGTCGGACAATGAGCAGTTCTTC. Translation gives CASSLELSDNEQFF.

This clone was recorded only once. The chain is built from TRBV24-1 and TRBJ1-2; D gene uncertain. CDR3 length equals 11 residues. Germline V gene lookup returns CDR1 KGHDR and CDR2 SFDVKD. V shed 9 bases and J shed 8 bases, with 12 bases lying between them. The CDR3 DNA sequence: TGTGCCACCCGCGGCGACGGGGGCTACACCTTC. It translates to CATRGDGGYTF.

Only a few counts were recorded for this clone. The chain links TRBV21-1 to TRBJ1-6; the table's TRBD1 call for D was not verified on the DNA. TRBV21-1 is a pseudogene locus. The CDR3 is 17 amino acids. CDR3 bases: TGTGCCAGCAGCAAAACCTGGGCAGGGCCGAAAGATTCACCCCTCCACTTT. Protein product: CASSKTWAGPKDSPLHF.

This clone turned up a few times. The V call is TRBV19, the J call TRBJ2-7, with 8 bases aligning to TRBD2. Germline trimming cut 7 bases from V and 2 bases from J; bases unmatched to any gene: 7. There are 14 residues in the CDR3. The germline gives CDR1 LNHDA, CDR2 SQIVND (reference sequence). CDR3 nucleotide sequence: TGTGCCAGTACTGCGGGGGGACTACCCTACGAGCAGTACTTC. Amino acid sequence: CASTAGGLPYEQYF.

The rearrangement links TRBV3-1 (or the pseudogene TRBV3-2) to TRBJ2-1; 7 positions match TRBD1. V lost 1 base to trimming and J lost 7 bases; unmatched junction nucleotides: 7. The CDR3 has 15 residues. Germline CDR1 LGHDT, CDR2 YNNKEL (reference sequence). The CDR3 region has the DNA TGTGCCAGCAGCCAAGTGACAGGGCCTCGGAATGAGCAGTTCTTC. It is translated as CASSQVTGPRNEQFF.

This sequence joins TRBV6-4 and TRBJ2-3, with D tentatively TRBD2 (6 bases). Germline V gives CDR1 MRHNA, CDR2 SNTAGT. V lost 0 bases and J 4 bases, leaving 11 bases between the germline ends. This CDR3 region has 15 residues. The CDR3 spells CASSDSAGRADTQYF. DNA of the CDR3: TGTGCCAGCAGTGACTCGGCGGGGCGGGCAGATACGCAGTATTTT.